This section outlines one T cell receptor (beta chain) sequence together with its context. Its specificity is not known. In germline, CDR1 is SGHRS, CDR2 YFSETQ. This CDR3 region has 15 residues. J gave up 6 bases and V 5 bases, and 6 bases lay outside the gene matches. Normal lung sampling was at least 3 cm from the tumour, as distant as possible. The sample originates from a study of immune cell composition in non-small cell lung cancer. About the study: Most cases were lung adenocarcinoma or squamous cell carcinoma. Study-level points and caveats: Tumour TCR-beta clonality was not significantly tied to smoking pack-years. Clones >0.5% enriched in tumour were rarer in adenocarcinoma (around 35%) than squamous (about 80%). It was not proven that tumour-reactive clones equal dominant tumour-associated clones.

Sequencing used immunoSEQ multiplex PCR; TCRdb keeps in-frame clones, though not all of them. The profile covers about 5,300 clones, with more than 70% appearing a single time and under 6.5% taken by the ten largest. Sequenced input: non-adjacent lung tissue. The V and J genes are TRBV5-1 and TRBJ2-1, with TRBD2 matching over 12 bases. This TCR was recovered from a human donor with non-small cell lung cancer. Some clones in this sample may be carry-over from other donors' samples. CDR3 coding DNA: TGCGCCAGCAGTTCATCTAGCGGGGGGGCCAATGAGCAGTTCTTC. Translation gives CASSSSSGGANEQFF.